The rows below give T cell receptor beta chains drawn from one sample of a study of OX40 agonist ivuxolimab in advanced cancers. TCRdb keeps only in-frame clones here, not all; method: immunoSEQ multiplex PCR. This sample yields 75,000 to 90,000 clones, of which approximately 90% are seen a single time; about 1.1% belongs to the top ten. Here the sequenced sample was CD4+ or CD8+ T cells sorted from blood, taken in a trial of the OX40 agonist ivuxolimab. These receptors were taken from an adult with an advanced solid tumor such as melanoma, head and neck, liver or kidney cancer. Both conserved end residues are part of each CDR3. Fields, in order: V gene, clone size, J gene, D gene, CDR3 DNA, CDR3 protein. The D gene is left open where the match is weak. Clone size is not always given. Where it is, it says once, few, many or a class for expanded clones.

TRBV21-1,NA,TRBJ1-2,NA,TGTGCCAGCAGCAAAGGTAGGGACTATACTAACTATGGCTACACCTTC,CASSKGRDYTNYGYTF
TRBV28,NA,TRBJ1-3,TRBD1,TGTGCCAGCAGACCCAGGGGGCTTTCAGGAAACACCATATATTTT,CASRPRGLSGNTIYF
TRBV10-2,NA,TRBJ1-3,NA,TGCGCCAGCAGTGAATCCGGACTCGGAAACACCATATATTTT,CASSESGLGNTIYF
TRBV5-4,NA,TRBJ1-3,NA,TGTGCCAGCAGCCATCAGGGGCCCTACAACACCATATATTTT,CASSHQGPYNTIYF
TRBV4-2,few,TRBJ1-5,NA,TGTGCCAGCAGCCAAGGAAAGGGGGAACAGCCCCAGCATTTT,CASSQGKGEQPQHF
TRBV4-1,NA,TRBJ1-1,NA,TGCGCCAGCAGCCAAGGGGCCGTGAACACTGAAGCTTTCTTT,CASSQGAVNTEAFF
TRBV7-2,NA,TRBJ2-1,NA,TGTGCCAGCAGCTTAGCGATTGGGGCTAACGAGCAGTTCTTC,CASSLAIGANEQFF
TRBV7-2,NA,TRBJ2-1,NA,TGTGCCAGCAGCTTAGCAATCAGCTCCTACAATGAGCAGTTCTTC,CASSLAISSYNEQFF
TRBV6-1,once,TRBJ2-3,TRBD1,TGTGCCAGCAGTGATAGGACAGGCCGCACAGATACGCAGTATTTT,CASSDRTGRTDTQYF
TRBV9,NA,TRBJ2-7,NA,TGTGCCAGCAGCGTAGAATTGGTTTCCTACGAGCAGTACTTC,CASSVELVSYEQYF
TRBV9,NA,TRBJ1-2,NA,TGTGCCAGCAGCTCGAGGGTTAACTATGGCTACACCTTC,CASSSRVNYGYTF
TRBV5-1,NA,TRBJ2-2,NA,TGCGCCAGCAGCTTCAACATAGCCGGGGAGCTGTTTTTT,CASSFNIAGELFF
TRBV19,NA,TRBJ1-2,NA,TGTGCCAGTAGTATCCACCGGGACCCAATAACGTATGGCTACACCTTC,CASSIHRDPITYGYTF
TRBV4-2,NA,TRBJ2-1,NA,TGTGCCAGCAGCCAAGATAGAGCTAGCGCCTACAATGAGCAGTTCTTC,CASSQDRASAYNEQFF
TRBV30,NA,TRBJ2-5,NA,TGTGCCTGGAGTGTGCTGGCGGGCCTAGAGACCCAGTACTTC,CAWSVLAGLETQYF
TRBV6-6,NA,TRBJ1-1,TRBD1,TGTGCCAGCAGTTACCGACACCTACAGGGGATTGCTGAAGCTTTCTTT,CASSYRHLQGIAEAFF
TRBV19,NA,TRBJ2-2,NA,TGTGCCAGTAGTATGGTGGCCCCCGGCGGGGAGCTGTTTTTT,CASSMVAPGGELFF
TRBV7-9,NA,TRBJ2-7,TRBD2,TGTGCCAGCAGCCTAGCGGGGACCTCCTACGAGCAGTACTTC,CASSLAGTSYEQYF
TRBV12-2,NA,TRBJ1-2,NA,TGTGCAAGTCGCTTCTCCCCCTTGGACAGCTACCCCGTGCGGGGCGGCTACACCTTC,CASRFSPLDSYPVRGGYTF
TRBV13,NA,TRBJ2-5,TRBD2,TGTGCCAGCAGCTTGTGGGGTAGCGGGGAACTTCAAGAGACCCAGTACTTC,CASSLWGSGELQETQYF
TRBV28,NA,TRBJ1-5,TRBD1,TGTGCCAGCAGTACTCGTACGACAGGGGAATATCAGCCCCAGCATTTT,CASSTRTTGEYQPQHF
TRBV28,NA,TRBJ1-4,NA,TGTGCCAGCAGTTTTTTCGGCGAAAAACTGTTTTTT,CASSFFGEKLFF
TRBV11-3,NA,TRBJ2-5,TRBD1,TGTGCCAGCAGCCTCGGGGCAGGGGGACAGGAGACCCAGTACTTC,CASSLGAGGQETQYF
TRBV21-1,NA,TRBJ2-5,NA,TGTGCCAGCAGCCCGGGACTAGCGGAAGAGACCCAGTACTTC,CASSPGLAEETQYF
TRBV30,few,TRBJ1-5,NA,TGTGCCTGGAGTGTTGCAGACAATCAGCCCCAGCATTTT,CAWSVADNQPQHF
TRBV19,NA,TRBJ2-7,TRBD2,TGTGCCAGTAGTATAACTAGCGCGGGCTGGGGGTCCTACGAGCAGTACTTC,CASSITSAGWGSYEQYF
TRBV7-2,NA,TRBJ2-7,TRBD2,TGTGCCAGCAGCTCACGGCTAGCGGGTACCTACGAGCAGTACTTC,CASSSRLAGTYEQYF
TRBV28,once,TRBJ2-4,NA,TGTGCCAGCAGGCCGGCGGGCCAACAAAAAAACATTCAGTACTTC,CASRPAGQQKNIQYF
TRBV28,NA,TRBJ2-2,NA,TGTGCCACACTCAATTCCGGGGACATAACCGGGGAGCTGTTTTTT,CATLNSGDITGELFF
TRBV28,NA,TRBJ2-3,NA,TGTGCCAGCAAAGGGGCACACAAAGGCACAGATACGCAGTATTTT,CASKGAHKGTDTQYF
TRBV30,NA,TRBJ1-1,NA,TGTGCCTGGGGCCGGGGTCGCACTGAAGCTTTCTTT,CAWGRGRTEAFF
TRBV9,NA,TRBJ2-5,NA,TGTGCCAGCAGCGGGGAGACCCAGTACTTC,CASSGETQYF
TRBV21-1,NA,TRBJ2-3,NA,TGTGCCAGCAGCGAAAAGCGGGAGGGCCCACCAGATACGCAGTATTTT,CASSEKREGPPDTQYF
TRBV28,NA,TRBJ2-7,NA,TGTGCCAGCAGTTCTCAGCAGGTCCCTGGGGAGCAGTACTTC,CASSSQQVPGEQYF
TRBV4-2,NA,TRBJ1-2,NA,TGTGCCAGCAGCCCATTCCAGGATTATGGCTACACCTTC,CASSPFQDYGYTF
TRBV18,NA,TRBJ2-1,TRBD1,TGTGCCAGCTCACCATGGGACAGGGGGCGCAATGAGCAGTTCTTC,CASSPWDRGRNEQFF
TRBV5-4,NA,TRBJ2-3,TRBD1,TGTGCCACCAAACGACAGGGGGCCGGCACAGATACGCAGTATTTT,CATKRQGAGTDTQYF
TRBV6-4,once,TRBJ2-1,NA,TGTGCCAGCAGCCTTTCCGGAGAGGCCTCTAATGAGCAGTTCTTC,CASSLSGEASNEQFF
TRBV18,NA,TRBJ2-1,NA,TGTGCCAGCTCACCCGGGCTAGTCTATGAGCAGTTCTTC,CASSPGLVYEQFF
TRBV5-6,NA,TRBJ2-1,NA,TGTGCCAGCAGCCACGGACGGGGCAATGAGCAGTTCTTC,CASSHGRGNEQFF
TRBV4-2,NA,TRBJ2-1,TRBD2,TGTGCCAGCAGCCAAGATAAGACTAGCGGATACAATGAGCAGTTCTTC,CASSQDKTSGYNEQFF
TRBV6-5,NA,TRBJ2-2,TRBD1,TGTGCCAGCAGTTTTCAGGGGGCTTTGAACACCGGGGAGCTGTTTTTT,CASSFQGALNTGELFF
TRBV7-8,NA,TRBJ2-7,NA,TGTGCCAGCAGCACCGAACCGGGACAATCATACGAGCAGTACTTC,CASSTEPGQSYEQYF
TRBV19,NA,TRBJ1-1,NA,TGTGCCAGTCTACGGCTGGGAACTGAAGCTTTCTTT,CASLRLGTEAFF
TRBV11-2,NA,TRBJ2-3,TRBD2,TGTGCCAGCACTCAAAGGGGAACGGGAGGGAACACAGATACGCAGTATTTT,CASTQRGTGGNTDTQYF
TRBV6-5,once,TRBJ1-6,NA,TGTGCCAGCAGTTACTCGCTAGTAGGTTCACCCCTCCACTTT,CASSYSLVGSPLHF
TRBV28,NA,TRBJ2-7,TRBD2,TGTGCCAGCACGACTCCGGGACTAGCCACGGGGGAGCAGTACTTC,CASTTPGLATGEQYF
TRBV28,NA,TRBJ2-7,TRBD2,TGTGCCAGTAGAGCGGGAGGGAGCTCCTACGAGCAGTACTTC,CASRAGGSSYEQYF
TRBV7-9,NA,TRBJ1-5,NA,TGTGCCAGCAGCTTAGTGGACATACGGACACGAAGCAATCAGCCCCAGCATTTT,CASSLVDIRTRSNQPQHF
TRBV27,NA,TRBJ2-7,NA,TGTGCCAGCAGTCCCACGACGGGACCCCGGACCGAGCAGTACTTC,CASSPTTGPRTEQYF